The 26 T cell receptor beta chains presented below share a single source sample, sequenced in a study of CD8+CD57+ T cells in acquired aplastic anemia (dated by TCRdb to 2017 to 2018). Patients chosen for sequencing had shown expansion of CD8+CD57+ cells by flow cytometry. The instrument given in TCRdb is Illumina HiSeq 2000. Genomic DNA served as template for TCR beta VDJ combination and CDR3 sequence profiling. TCRdb passed the public sequencing reads through fastp at Q25 and MiXCR, retaining productive beta sequences. Every entry covers one CDR3 protein and lists the most common genes and DNA from its rows. This sample comprises more than 150,000 distinct CDR3 sequences, about 44% of them detected only once. The ten largest make up 13% of the sample. Specimen: sorted CD4+, CD8+, or CD8+CD57+ T cells (not recorded which) from PBMCs. The receptors derive from a human donor with aplastic anemia.

The chain uses TRBV2 and TRBJ1-1, with 7 bases that match TRBD1. Germline loops: CDR1 SNHLY, CDR2 FYNNEI. With V trimmed by 8 bases and J by 4 bases, 7 bases remained unmatched. The CDR3 runs to 13 residues. The CDR3 here is CASRRDRGTEAFF. The CDR3 nucleotides read TGTGCCAGCCGCCGGGACAGAGGCACTGAAGCTTTCTTT.

This clonotype was seen more than once but under ten times. The rearrangement joins TRBV20-1 to TRBJ2-7, with 8 positions matching TRBD1. Trimming removed 6 bases from V and 3 bases from J; junction bases left unmatched: 13. In germline, CDR1 is DFQATT, CDR2 SNEGSKA (reference sequence). This CDR3 is 15 amino acids long. DNA of the CDR3: TGCAGTGCGTGGCCAGCAGGACAGGGAGGCTACGAGCAGTACTTC. This encodes CSAWPAGQGGYEQYF.

This chain links TRBV13 with TRBJ2-5, with 10 bases that match TRBD1. The length of the CDR3 is 14 residues. CDR1 and CDR2 (germline): PRHDT, FYEKMQ (reference sequence). The V and J ends lost 5 bases and 5 bases, in that order; junction bases with no gene match: 5. CDR3 nucleotide sequence: TGTGCCAGCAGCGCGACAGGGGGCGAGGAGACCCAGTACTTC. Translation: CASSATGGEETQYF.

The chain has TRBV19 and TRBJ2-2; D tentatively fits TRBD1 or TRBD2 (5 bases each). Trimming took 2 bases from V and 4 from J, leaving 11 bases between them. Germline lookup yields CDR1 LNHDA and CDR2 SQIVND (reference sequence). The CDR3 is 15 amino acids. CDR3 residues: CASSIRGEATGELFF. DNA for the CDR3: TGTGCCAGTAGTATACGAGGGGAAGCCACCGGGGAGCTGTTTTTT.

This clonotype showed up many times. This chain links TRBV24-1 with TRBJ2-3, with D perhaps given as TRBD1 or TRBD2 (6 bases each). The CDR3 runs to 15 residues. Germline V gene data show CDR1 as KGHDR and CDR2 as SFDVKD. V was pared by 5 bases and J by 3 bases, with 14 bases between. The chain's CDR3 is CATSGLQGRTDTQYF. The CDR3 nucleotides are TGTGCCACCAGTGGCTTGCAGGGGAGGACAGATACGCAGTATTTT.

CDR3 sequence (DNA): TGTGCCAGCAGGGAATATGGGATTTTTAATTCACCCCTCCACTTT. This translates into CASREYGIFNSPLHF. The gene calls are TRBV6-2 or TRBV6-3 and TRBJ1-6; D ambiguous. The CDR3 contains 15 residues. The germline V and J ends were trimmed by 6 bases and 6 bases, with 15 bases remaining between them. The germline V gene has CDR1 MNHEY and CDR2 SVGEGT.

Comment on this clonotype: The junction departs from the called germline gene at one end, perhaps through a read error. V and J are TRBV6-5 and TRBJ2-7, with D unresolved. CDR3 length equals 13 residues. The germline gives CDR1 MNHEY, CDR2 SVGAGI. For the CDR3, the DNA is TGTGCCAGCAGTTATGCCGGGTCCAACGAGCAGTACTTT. It encodes CASSYAGSNEQYF.

The chain carries TRBV6-1 and TRBJ1-3; D possibly corresponds to TRBD1 (6 bases). Germline CDR1 is MNHNS and CDR2 is SASEGT. This CDR3 region has 15 residues. Trimming removed 6 bases at V and 1 base at J, with 13 bases between. The CDR3 nucleotides read TGTGCCAGCAGACCACCCGGACAGTCTGGAAACACCATATATTTT. Residues: CASRPPGQSGNTIYF.

The chain has TRBV29-1 and TRBJ1-3; a weak D match, TRBD1 (5 bases). Germline CDR1 is SQVTM and CDR2 is ANQGSEA. CDR3 length: 12 amino acids. The ends were cut back, 8 bases at V and 5 bases at J, with 13 bases in the middle. CDR3 sequence (DNA): TGCAGCTCCCAGACAGAACGAAACACCATATATTTT. Amino acids: CSSQTERNTIYF.

The chain employs TRBV15 and TRBJ2-1; a weak D match, TRBD1 (6 bases). The CDR3 loop spans 16 amino acids. V was trimmed by 0 bases and J by 8 bases, leaving 17 bases between them. The germline V gene encodes CDR1 LNHNV and CDR2 YYDKDF (reference sequence). CDR3 amino acids: CATSREPRGSAYEQFF. In DNA form, the CDR3 reads TGTGCCACCAGCAGAGAACCCAGGGGATCTGCCTATGAGCAGTTCTTC.

The rearrangement joins TRBV7-9 to TRBJ2-5; D is possibly TRBD2 (6 bases). CDR3 length: 14 amino acids. V was clipped by 0 bases and J by 11 bases, with 16 bases between them. Looked up from germline, CDR1 is SEHNR and CDR2 is FQNEAQ (reference sequence). This CDR3 is CASSLAGTEGIQYF. In DNA form, the CDR3 reads TGTGCCAGCAGCTTAGCTGGGACTGAGGGGATTCAGTACTTC.

This clonotype was recorded many times. The chain combines TRBV6-5 with TRBJ2-7, with D unclear. The CDR3 runs 16 residues. CDR1 is MNHEY and CDR2 is SVGAGI in the germline V gene. V was trimmed by 2 bases and J by 0 bases, leaving 14 bases between them. CDR3 DNA: TGTGCCAGCAGTTACCTACGACTCGCGAGCTCCTACGAGCAGTACTTC. Amino acid sequence: CASSYLRLASSYEQYF.

This clonotype was seen repeatedly, ten times or more. V and J are TRBV20-1 and TRBJ1-1; D possibly corresponds to TRBD1 (5 bases). Trimming stripped 5 bases from V and 0 bases from J, with 13 bases between. Per germline, CDR1 DFQATT and CDR2 SNEGSKA (reference sequence). There are 14 residues in the CDR3. The DNA for the CDR3 is TGCAGTGCTCGCCTTGGGGGGGTGAACACTGAAGCTTTCTTT. Translation: CSARLGGVNTEAFF.

Many counts were recorded for this clonotype. The CDR3 is CSAHTGGGNQPQHF. CDR3 nucleotides: TGCAGTGCTCACACAGGGGGCGGCAATCAGCCCCAGCATTTT. The rearrangement links TRBV20-1 to TRBJ1-5, with 9 positions matching TRBD1. Germline CDR1 and CDR2: DFQATT and SNEGSKA (reference sequence). Trimming took 5 bases from V and 2 from J; bases not matched to a gene: 4. The CDR3 has 14 amino acids.

Remarks on this clonotype: This may come from a read error, since a much larger clone is one base off. V gene TRBV5-1 combines with J gene TRBJ2-5; no clear D. Germline-derived CDR1 and CDR2 are SGHRS and YFSETQ. The CDR3 loop spans 14 amino acids. CDR3 in DNA: TGCGCCAACAGCCCCCCCGGGTCGGGAGAGACCCAGTACTTC. The encoded protein is CANSPPGSGETQYF.

This clonotype was picked up many times. This chain joins TRBV14 and TRBJ2-7; either TRBD1 or TRBD2 may fit D (5 bases each). Germline values: CDR1 SGHDN, CDR2 FVKESK. Trimming left V 4 bases short and J 0 bases short, with 13 bases between. CDR3 length: 15 residues. In DNA form, the CDR3 reads TGTGCCAGCAGCCCTGAGTGGGGGAGCTCCTACGAGCAGTACTTC. This sequence encodes CASSPEWGSSYEQYF.

This clonotype has at least ten counts. The V gene is TRBV7-7, the J gene TRBJ2-1; D is perhaps TRBD1 (5 bases). V was shortened by 5 bases and J by 0 bases, with 14 bases between the two germline ends. Looked up from germline, CDR1 is SSHAT and CDR2 is FNYEAQ (reference sequence). The CDR3 has 16 residues. The CDR3 loop is CASSRYRSDSYNEQFF. As DNA, the CDR3 is TGTGCCAGCAGCAGATACAGGTCCGACTCCTACAATGAGCAGTTCTTC.

The V call is TRBV19, the J call TRBJ2-7, with 7 positions matching TRBD1. Trimming took 5 bases from V and 3 from J; bases not matched to a gene: 10. The CDR3 runs 15 residues. CDR1 is LNHDA and CDR2 is SQIVND in the germline V gene (reference sequence). CDR3 amino acids: CASSVRDRSIYEQYF. CDR3 sequence (DNA): TGTGCCAGTAGTGTTCGGGACAGATCTATCTACGAGCAGTACTTC.

This clonotype was recorded many times. V gene TRBV20-1 combines with J gene TRBJ1-1, with TRBD1 identical over 8 bases. Germline V lookup: CDR1 DFQATT, CDR2 SNEGSKA (reference sequence). The CDR3 runs to 14 residues. J lost 3 bases, V lost 5 bases, and 8 bases had no gene match. The CDR3 sequence: CSAGRQGRDTEAFF. The CDR3 bases are TGCAGTGCTGGTCGACAGGGGCGCGACACTGAAGCTTTCTTT.

The V call is TRBV20-1, the J call TRBJ1-1; D gene uncertain. This CDR3 has 11 residues. Between the trimmed V and J ends, which lost 8 bases and 0 bases, there was a span of 7 bases. Germline V gives CDR1 DFQATT, CDR2 SNEGSKA (reference sequence). DNA of the CDR3: TGCAGTTCAGCCGTGAACACTGAAGCTTTCTTT. Its protein is CSSAVNTEAFF.

This clonotype was detected ten times or more. The rearrangement links TRBV12-3 or TRBV12-4 to TRBJ1-1; D is uncertain. The CDR3 length is 13 residues. V was clipped by 7 bases and J by 3 bases, with 12 bases between them. CDR3 in amino acids: CASMIGADTEAFF. CDR3 bases: TGTGCCAGCATGATAGGTGCGGACACTGAAGCTTTCTTT.

This clonotype was found many times. The rearrangement links TRBV6-5 to TRBJ1-5, with a possible D match to TRBD1 (5 bases). The CDR3 extends over 14 amino acids. V was cut by 6 bases and J by 0 bases, with 9 bases left in between. The germline gives CDR1 MNHEY, CDR2 SVGAGI. The CDR3 protein is CASRKTASNQPQHF. In DNA form, the CDR3 reads TGTGCCAGCAGGAAGACAGCTAGCAATCAGCCCCAGCATTTT.

This rearrangement joins TRBV20-1 to TRBJ2-1; D is uncertain. The germline CDR1 and CDR2 sequences are DFQATT and SNEGSKA (reference sequence). Trimming removed 6 bases from V and 2 bases from J, with 8 bases in between. The CDR3 runs 12 residues. This chain's CDR3 is CSATGAYNEQFF. The CDR3 nucleotides are TGCAGTGCCACCGGAGCCTACAATGAGCAGTTCTTC.

The chain links TRBV20-1 to TRBJ2-5; D call uncertain. V lost 3 bases and J 5 bases, leaving 13 bases between the germline ends. Looked up from germline, CDR1 is DFQATT and CDR2 is SNEGSKA (reference sequence). This CDR3 is 13 amino acids long. This CDR3 reads CSASMARGETQYF. In DNA form, the CDR3 reads TGCAGTGCTAGTATGGCCCGTGGGGAGACCCAGTACTTC.

The rearrangement joins TRBV20-1 to TRBJ1-1; no definite D call. Germline V lookup: CDR1 DFQATT, CDR2 SNEGSKA (reference sequence). The CDR3 sequence is 13 residues long. V lost 7 bases and J lost 5, with 17 bases in between. CDR3 DNA sequence: TGCAGTGAGTGGCAGGTTAGGAAGACTGAAGCTTTCTTT. It codes for CSEWQVRKTEAFF.

The J gene is TRBJ2-6, the V gene TRBV19; D gene unclear. V lost 2 bases, J lost 0 bases, and 5 bases lay in between. CDR1 is LNHDA, CDR2 SQIVND, per germline (reference sequence). The CDR3 is 15 residues long. The CDR3 nucleotides are TGTGCCAGTAGTATATATAGCTCTGGGGCCAACGTCCTGACTTTC. Its translation is CASSIYSSGANVLTF.